This T cell receptor (beta chain) was profiled in a study of beta chain features in type 1 diabetes. The whole isolated RNA underwent reverse transcription, so sequencing captured expressed TCRB transcripts. Approximately 3.6 million reads was the average for naive, central memory and regulatory T cell samples. Profiled with immunoSEQ multiplex PCR; TCRdb holds only in-frame clones, not every one. The sample lists hundreds of thousands of clones, 30% occurring once. A heparinised blood draw that averaged around 110 mL was obtained once from each donor. Germline V gene lookup returns CDR1 GTSNPN and CDR2 SVGIG (reference sequence). The V end lost 3 bases, the J end lost 0 bases, and 9 bases lay between the germline ends. CDR3 length equals 14 residues.

This receptor was identified in a man aged 18 to 30 in good health. Material for sequencing was naive CD4+ T cells from blood. V and J are TRBV30 and TRBJ1-5; no definite D call. The DNA of the CDR3 is TGTGCCTGGAGCCAGCGAACTAGCAATCAGCCCCAGCATTTT. It encodes CAWSQRTSNQPQHF.